The 14 T cell receptor beta chains in this list originate from one sample, sequenced in a study of T cell repertoires in cytomegalovirus infection (dated by TCRdb to 2018 to 2020). Sequencing instrument: Illumina HiSeq 1500. TCRdb itself trimmed the public reads at Q25 with fastp, ran MiXCR and retained productive beta chains. Here each entry gathers all rows of one CDR3 protein and keeps the most common genes and DNA. In this sample the table shows about 250,000 distinct CDR3 sequences, 9% to 15% of which occur a single time. Around 1.6% of the sample belongs to the ten largest clones. Sequencing was carried out using PBMCs. These receptors came from a human donor in good health (CMV status not recorded). Some clones in this sample may be carry-over from other donors' samples.

The chain links TRBV20-1 to TRBJ2-5; possibly TRBD2 for D (5 bases). The CDR3 has 12 amino acids. Germline V gives CDR1 DFQATT, CDR2 SNEGSKA (reference sequence). Trimming removed 6 bases from V and 4 bases from J, with 12 bases in between. This chain's CDR3 is CSAGHGGETQYF. CDR3 coding DNA: TGCAGTGCGGGTCATGGAGGAGAGACCCAGTACTTC.

The chain uses TRBV2 and TRBJ2-2; D gene ambiguous. Trimming removed 2 bases at V and 1 base at J, with 8 bases between. Germline loops: CDR1 SNHLY, CDR2 FYNNEI. CDR3 length: 15 residues. Here the CDR3 reads CASSEIGGNTGELFF. As DNA, the CDR3 is TGTGCCAGCAGTGAAATTGGCGGGAACACCGGGGAGCTGTTTTTT. Full variable domain (rest looked up from reference TRBV2 and TRBJ2-2): EPEVTQTPSHQVTQMGQEVILRCVPISNHLYFYWYRQILGQKVEFLVSFYNNEISEKSEIFDDQFSVERPDGSNFTLKIRSTKLEDSAMYFCASSEIGGNTGELFFGEGSRLTVL.

This clonotype was seen repeatedly, ten times or more. V usage is TRBV7-2 and J usage is TRBJ2-3; a weak D match, TRBD2 (5 bases). Trimming pared 2 bases from V and 0 bases from J, leaving 9 bases between. The CDR3 spans 15 residues. The V gene's germline CDR1 is SGHTA and CDR2 FQGNSA. This CDR3 is CASSLNGVSTDTQYF. DNA for the CDR3: TGTGCCAGCAGCTTAAACGGGGTTAGCACAGATACGCAGTATTTT.

The chain combines TRBV5-4 with TRBJ2-7; the D gene could be TRBD1 or TRBD2 (5 bases each). The CDR3 sequence is 16 residues long. Germline V gene sequence: CDR1 SGHNT, CDR2 YYREEE (reference sequence). V was pared by 4 bases and J by 2 bases, with 19 bases between. CDR3 sequence (DNA): TGTGCCAGCAGCCCCCCATCGAGGGGTTGGCCCTACGAGCAGTACTTC. This sequence encodes CASSPPSRGWPYEQYF.

Many counts were recorded for this clonotype. The V and J genes are TRBV28 and TRBJ2-1; weak D call: TRBD2 (6 bases). V lost 2 bases, J lost 6 bases, and 8 bases lay in between. CDR1 MDHEN and CDR2 SYDVKM come from the germline V gene. The CDR3 spans 13 residues. The CDR3, as DNA: TGTGCCAGCAGTTTAGACGGGGGCAATGAGCAGTTCTTC. Translated: CASSLDGGNEQFF.

This clonotype was observed many times. The chain couples TRBV7-2 to TRBJ2-7, with D unresolved. In germline, CDR1 is SGHTA, CDR2 FQGNSA. V was trimmed by 6 bases and J by 5 bases, leaving 20 bases between them. The length of the CDR3 is 15 residues. The CDR3 DNA sequence: TGTGCCAGCAGGTATCCGGGCCGTCCCACGGACGAGCAGTACTTC. It specifies CASRYPGRPTDEQYF.

This clonotype has ten or more counts. The chain links TRBV6-2 or TRBV6-3 to TRBJ1-1, with D unclear. Trimming removed 7 bases at V and 0 bases at J, with 21 bases between. Germline CDR1 MNHEY, CDR2 SVGEGT. The CDR3 runs 17 residues. The CDR3 region is CASNTIKIQPLNTEAFF. CDR3 sequence (DNA): TGTGCCAGCAACACGATCAAGATTCAGCCGTTGAACACTGAAGCTTTCTTT.

This clonotype showed up many times. The chain couples TRBV12-3 or TRBV12-4 to TRBJ2-3, with TRBD1 matching over 7 bases. Losses at the gene ends were 6 bases for V and 2 bases for J; bases not matched to a gene: 11. The CDR3 length is 16 residues. Here the CDR3 DNA reads TGTGCCAGCAGGGTCCGACAGGGATTCTCCACAGATACGCAGTATTTT. Translating it yields CASRVRQGFSTDTQYF.

The CDR3 reads CASSQEPTGVGNTEAFF. The CDR3 region has the DNA TGCGCCAGCAGCCAAGAACCCACAGGGGTGGGAAACACTGAAGCTTTCTTT. The rearrangement joins TRBV4-1 to TRBJ1-1, with 7 positions matching TRBD1. Trimming took 0 bases from V and 2 from J; bases not matched to a gene: 9. CDR1 and CDR2 (germline): MGHRA, YSYEKL. The CDR3 spans 17 residues.

This clonotype has only a few counts. V is TRBV19 and J is TRBJ2-3; 7 bases map to TRBD2. Trimming cost V 4 bases and J 0 bases; bases outside gene matches: 7. Germline V gene sequence: CDR1 LNHDA, CDR2 SQIVND (reference sequence). This CDR3 contains 16 residues. The CDR3 spells CASSTKRGSSTDTQYF. CDR3 bases: TGTGCCAGTAGTACTAAGCGGGGATCTAGCACAGATACGCAGTATTTT.

In this sample, this clonotype turned up many times. V is TRBV9 and J is TRBJ1-4; 7 nucleotides match TRBD1. Looked up from germline, CDR1 is SGDLS and CDR2 is YYNGEE. Losses at the gene ends were 0 bases for V and 7 bases for J; bases not matched to a gene: 3. This CDR3 contains 14 residues. CDR3 residues: CASSVEPGGEKLFF. For the CDR3, the DNA is TGTGCCAGCAGCGTAGAACCAGGGGGTGAAAAACTGTTTTTT.

Ten or more counts support this clonotype. J is TRBJ2-3 and V is TRBV4-3, with 8 bases lining up with TRBD1. The junction had 11 bases not matched to a gene; V was cut back by 0 bases and J by 3 bases. CDR3 length: 18 residues. The germline CDR1 and CDR2 sequences are LGHNA and YSLEER. The CDR3 loop reads CASSQDLIQGVSTDTQYF. The CDR3 coding sequence is TGCGCCAGCAGCCAAGACCTAATACAGGGGGTCAGTACAGATACGCAGTATTTT.

The rearrangement uses TRBV28 and TRBJ2-2; D perhaps matches TRBD2 (5 bases). The CDR3 loop spans 13 amino acids. Germline V CDR1 and CDR2: MDHEN, SYDVKM. V was pared by 8 bases and J by 4 bases, with 11 bases between. CDR3 in amino acids: CASSRDLTGELFF. The DNA for the CDR3 is TGTGCCAGCTCCCGGGATCTCACCGGGGAGCTGTTTTTT.

The rearrangement joins TRBV6-5 to TRBJ2-1; D possibly corresponds to TRBD1 (6 bases). V lost 2 bases and J lost 2, with 7 bases in between. The CDR3 runs to 14 residues. CDR1 and CDR2 (germline): MNHEY, SVGAGI. The CDR3 here is CASSYGGTYNEQFF. For the CDR3, the DNA is TGTGCCAGCAGTTACGGGGGCACCTACAATGAGCAGTTCTTC.